The 8 T cell receptor beta chains presented below share a single source sample, sequenced in a study of blood T cell repertoires in COVID-19 (dated by TCRdb to about 2020). Libraries were constructed by the immunoSEQ multiplex PCR assay. TCRdb retrieved this table from immuneACCESS and kept in-frame rearrangements only. Not all clones are present; in checked studies, unresolved V genes account for under half, and no reason is known for the remainder. This sample holds 150,000 or so clones; 75% to 80% were observed only once. The top ten hold 9% to 10% of the sample. Sequenced: peripheral blood. Receptor source: a woman aged 45-60 years with active or convalescent COVID-19.

The rearrangement uses TRBV29-1 and TRBJ1-1; 8 bases are a match to TRBD1. The V gene's germline CDR1 is SQVTM and CDR2 ANQGSEA. Trimming cost V 4 bases and J 1 base; bases outside gene matches: 11. This CDR3 spans 16 amino acids. For the CDR3, the DNA is TGCAGCGTTGGACTGACCAGGGGGCTTCCGAACACTGAAGCTTTCTTT. As protein: CSVGLTRGLPNTEAFF.

The chain couples TRBV11-2 to TRBJ2-3; 10 bases are a match to TRBD2. Germline loops: CDR1 SGHAT, CDR2 FQNNGV. Trimming at V came to 2 bases and at J to 5 bases, leaving 4 bases not matched to a gene. This CDR3 is built from 15 residues. The CDR3 sequence: CASSLRTSGGDTQYF. In DNA, the CDR3 is TGTGCCAGCAGCTTACGGACTAGCGGAGGAGATACGCAGTATTTT.

The chain uses TRBV3-1 (or the pseudogene TRBV3-2) and TRBJ1-3; a weak D match, TRBD1 (6 bases). Germline V gene data show CDR1 as LGHDT and CDR2 as YNNKEL (reference sequence). The CDR3 runs 15 residues. The V end lost 1 base, the J end lost 4 bases, and 11 bases lay between the germline ends. The CDR3 DNA sequence: TGTGCCAGCAGCCAAGGGGGGGGCGCCGGAAACACCATATATTTT. Amino acids: CASSQGGGAGNTIYF.

The chain is built from TRBV7-3 and TRBJ2-3; TRBD1 matches 10 bases. CDR3 size: 16 residues. After removal of 0 bases from V and 3 bases from J, the junction contained 3 bases not matched to a gene. CDR1 is SGHTA, CDR2 FQGTGA, per germline. The chain's CDR3 is CASSLTGTGETDTQYF. The CDR3 DNA reads as TGTGCCAGCAGCTTAACTGGGACAGGGGAAACAGATACGCAGTATTTT.

The chain combines TRBV6-6 with TRBJ1-2, with a tentative D call TRBD1 (6 bases). The CDR3 totals 13 residues. Trimming left V 6 bases short and J 6 bases short, with 14 bases between. CDR1 is MNHNY, CDR2 SVGAGI, per germline (reference sequence). In DNA, the CDR3 is TGTGCCAGCAGACCTACAGGGAGTCATGGCTACACCTTC. Translating it yields CASRPTGSHGYTF.

The rearrangement uses TRBV10-3 and TRBJ1-1; D possibly corresponds to TRBD1 (5 bases). The CDR3 covers 15 residues. The germline V gene has CDR1 ENHRY and CDR2 SYGVKD. V dropped 0 bases and J dropped 2 bases, with 10 bases sitting between them. This CDR3 reads CAISESGHTNTEAFF. CDR3 bases: TGTGCCATCAGTGAGTCGGGGCACACAAACACTGAAGCTTTCTTT.

The CDR3 reads CASSPESREQYF. In DNA, the CDR3 is TGTGCCAGCAGCCCCGAGTCTCGCGAGCAGTACTTC. The chain couples TRBV2 to TRBJ2-7; no firm D call. Germline CDR1 is SNHLY and CDR2 is FYNNEI. The V and J ends lost 6 bases and 6 bases respectively, with 12 bases between them. The CDR3 is 12 residues long.

V and J are TRBV7-9 and TRBJ1-5; tentative D call: TRBD1 (6 bases). The V end lost 1 base, the J end lost 8 bases, and 15 bases lay between the germline ends. This CDR3 region has 15 residues. CDR1 is SEHNR and CDR2 is FQNEAQ in the germline V gene (reference sequence). The CDR3 spells CASSLGGDPGEPQHF. CDR3 sequence (DNA): TGTGCCAGCAGCTTAGGTGGGGACCCAGGGGAGCCCCAGCATTTT.